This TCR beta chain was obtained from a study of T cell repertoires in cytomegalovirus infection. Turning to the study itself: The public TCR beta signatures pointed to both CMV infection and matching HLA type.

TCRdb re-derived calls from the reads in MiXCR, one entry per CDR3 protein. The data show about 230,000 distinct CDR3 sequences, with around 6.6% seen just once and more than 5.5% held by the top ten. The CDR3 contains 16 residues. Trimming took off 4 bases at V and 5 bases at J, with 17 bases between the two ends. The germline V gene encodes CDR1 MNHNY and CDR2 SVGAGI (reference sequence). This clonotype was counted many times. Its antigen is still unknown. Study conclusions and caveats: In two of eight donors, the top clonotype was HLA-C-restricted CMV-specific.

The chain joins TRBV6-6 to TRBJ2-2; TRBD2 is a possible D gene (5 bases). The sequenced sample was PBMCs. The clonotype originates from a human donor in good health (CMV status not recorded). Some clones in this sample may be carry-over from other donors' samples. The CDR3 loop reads CASSSSLGGSTGELFF. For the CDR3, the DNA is TGTGCCAGCAGTTCCTCTCTCGGAGGTTCTACCGGGGAGCTGTTTTTT.